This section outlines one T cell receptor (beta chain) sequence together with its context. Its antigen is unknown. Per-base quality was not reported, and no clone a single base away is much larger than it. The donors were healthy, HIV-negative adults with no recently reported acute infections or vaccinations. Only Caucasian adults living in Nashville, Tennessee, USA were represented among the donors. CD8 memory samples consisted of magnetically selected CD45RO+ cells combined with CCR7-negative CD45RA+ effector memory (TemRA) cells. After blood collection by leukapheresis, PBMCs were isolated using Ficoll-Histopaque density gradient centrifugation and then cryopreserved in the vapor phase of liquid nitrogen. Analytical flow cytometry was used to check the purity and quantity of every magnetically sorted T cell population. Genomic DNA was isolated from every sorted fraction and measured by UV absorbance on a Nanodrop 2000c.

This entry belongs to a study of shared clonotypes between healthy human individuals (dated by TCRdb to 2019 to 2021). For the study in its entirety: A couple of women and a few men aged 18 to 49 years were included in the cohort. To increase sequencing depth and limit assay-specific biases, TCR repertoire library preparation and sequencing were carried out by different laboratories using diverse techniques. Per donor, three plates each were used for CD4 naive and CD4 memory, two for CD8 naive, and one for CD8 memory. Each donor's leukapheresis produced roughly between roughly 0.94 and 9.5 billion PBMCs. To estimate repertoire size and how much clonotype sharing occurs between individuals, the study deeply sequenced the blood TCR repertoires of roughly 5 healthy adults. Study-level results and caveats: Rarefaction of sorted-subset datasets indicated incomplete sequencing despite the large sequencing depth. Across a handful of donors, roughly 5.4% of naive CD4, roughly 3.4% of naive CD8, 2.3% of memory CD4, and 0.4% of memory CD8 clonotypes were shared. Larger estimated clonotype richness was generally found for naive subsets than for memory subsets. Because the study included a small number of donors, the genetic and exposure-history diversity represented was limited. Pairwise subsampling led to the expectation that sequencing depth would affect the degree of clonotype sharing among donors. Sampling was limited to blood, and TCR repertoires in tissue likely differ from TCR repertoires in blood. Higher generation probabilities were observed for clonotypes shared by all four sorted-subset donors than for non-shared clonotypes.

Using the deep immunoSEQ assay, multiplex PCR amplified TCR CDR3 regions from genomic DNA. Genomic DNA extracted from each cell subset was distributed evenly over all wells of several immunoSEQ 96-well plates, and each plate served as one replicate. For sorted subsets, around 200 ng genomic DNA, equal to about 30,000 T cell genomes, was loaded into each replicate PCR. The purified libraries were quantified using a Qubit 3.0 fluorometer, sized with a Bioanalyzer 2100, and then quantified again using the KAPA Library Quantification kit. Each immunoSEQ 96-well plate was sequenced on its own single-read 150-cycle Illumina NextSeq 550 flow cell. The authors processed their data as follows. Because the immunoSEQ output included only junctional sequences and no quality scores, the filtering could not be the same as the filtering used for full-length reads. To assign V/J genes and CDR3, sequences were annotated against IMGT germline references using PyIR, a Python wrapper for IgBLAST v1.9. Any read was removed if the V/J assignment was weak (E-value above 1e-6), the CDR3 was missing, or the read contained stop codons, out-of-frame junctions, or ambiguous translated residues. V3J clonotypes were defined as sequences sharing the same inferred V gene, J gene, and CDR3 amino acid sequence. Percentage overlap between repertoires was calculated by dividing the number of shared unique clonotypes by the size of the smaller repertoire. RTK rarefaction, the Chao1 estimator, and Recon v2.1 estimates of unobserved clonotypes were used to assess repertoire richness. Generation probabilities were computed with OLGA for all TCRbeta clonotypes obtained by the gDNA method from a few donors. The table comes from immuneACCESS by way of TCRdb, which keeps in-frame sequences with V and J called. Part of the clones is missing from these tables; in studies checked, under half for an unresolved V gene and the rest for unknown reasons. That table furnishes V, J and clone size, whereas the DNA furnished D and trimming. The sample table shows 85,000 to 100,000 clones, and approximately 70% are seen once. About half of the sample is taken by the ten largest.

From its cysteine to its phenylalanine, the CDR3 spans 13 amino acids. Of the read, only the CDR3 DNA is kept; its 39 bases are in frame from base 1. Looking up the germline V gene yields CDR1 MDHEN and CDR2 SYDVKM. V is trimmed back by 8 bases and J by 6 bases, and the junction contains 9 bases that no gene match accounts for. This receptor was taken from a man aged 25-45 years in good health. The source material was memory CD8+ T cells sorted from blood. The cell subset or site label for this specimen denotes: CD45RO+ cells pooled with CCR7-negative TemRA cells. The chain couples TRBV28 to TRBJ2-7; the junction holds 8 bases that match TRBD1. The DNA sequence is TGTGCCAGCGTGCGGCAGGGGGCGCCCGAGCAGTACTTC. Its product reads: CASVRQGAPEQYF.